This TCR beta chain was retrieved from a study of immune evolution from preneoplasia to lung adenocarcinoma. Sequencing was performed with immunoSEQ multiplex PCR; in TCRdb, only in-frame clones are kept and a portion is missing. This table has 9,000 to 9,500 clones, almost 90% appearing once. As for this clone: What it recognizes is unknown.

Notes on the study in general: Top clone share appeared to fall from AAH through AIS, MIA, adenocarcinoma.

Germline V gives CDR1 SEHNR, CDR2 FQNEAQ (reference sequence). Trimming removed 5 bases at V and 1 base at J, with 11 bases between. The CDR3 loop spans 14 amino acids. Sequenced input: FFPE invasive lung adenocarcinoma tissue. This rearrangement joins TRBV7-9 to TRBJ1-1; the D gene is possibly TRBD1 (6 bases). This sequence was found in a person between 65 and 80 years old with invasive lung adenocarcinoma. The CDR3 region has the DNA TGTGCCAGCAGCCTATTGGGACAGAACACTGAAGCTTTCTTT. It specifies CASSLLGQNTEAFF.